This paragraph covers one T cell receptor beta chain sequence. The antigen remains undetermined. A multiplex PCR was run with 60 Vbeta primers and 13 Jbeta primers. Repertoires were generated with immunoSEQ multiplex PCR, while TCRdb's copy carries only in-frame clones and drops some. The sample contains tens of thousands of clones, around 78% of which appear only once. The data derive from a study of cytomegalovirus exposure and HLA in healthy donors. The CDR3 runs to 14 residues. Germline lookup yields CDR1 LNHDA and CDR2 SQIVND (reference sequence). The V end was cut by 8 bases, the J end by 4 bases, with 15 bases between. Study-wide results and caveats: CMV serostatus stood as the only immune exposure information on hand. Analysis was carried out at a later point, and it linked a missense DCLRE1C variant to TCR beta V- and J-gene trimming. Per a later analysis, 15,000 to 20,000 TCR beta sequences showed association with HLA alleles at 0.05 false discovery rate.

The chain carries TRBV19 and TRBJ2-4; D might be TRBD2 (7 bases). This receptor was obtained from a man aged 45-65 years in good health and CMV-seronegative. The specimen sequenced was PBMCs. The CDR3, as DNA: TGTGCCAGTGGGGGGGCCGGGACTAAAAACATTCAGTACTTC. It codes for CASGGAGTKNIQYF.